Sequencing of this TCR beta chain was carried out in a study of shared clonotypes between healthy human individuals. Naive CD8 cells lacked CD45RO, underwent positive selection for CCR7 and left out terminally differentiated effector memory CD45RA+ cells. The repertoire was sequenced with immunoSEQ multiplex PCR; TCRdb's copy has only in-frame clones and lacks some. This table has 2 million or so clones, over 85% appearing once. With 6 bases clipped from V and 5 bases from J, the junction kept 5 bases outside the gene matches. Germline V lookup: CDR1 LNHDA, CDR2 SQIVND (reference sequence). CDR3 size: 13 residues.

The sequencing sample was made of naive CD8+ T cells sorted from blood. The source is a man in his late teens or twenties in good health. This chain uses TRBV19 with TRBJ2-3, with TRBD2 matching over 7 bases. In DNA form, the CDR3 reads TGTGCCAGTAGCTGGGGGGGAGAAGATACGCAGTATTTT. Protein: CASSWGGEDTQYF.